This T cell receptor beta chain was captured in a study of cytomegalovirus exposure and HLA in healthy donors. The method was immunoSEQ multiplex PCR; TCRdb's version includes in-frame clones alone and lacks a portion of them. The data contain 120,000 or so clones, around 85% of them seen just once; the ten biggest clones take up 4% to 5.5%. In germline, CDR1 is SGHNT, CDR2 YYREEE (reference sequence). The germline V and J ends were trimmed by 1 base and 1 base, with 13 bases remaining between them. This CDR3 region has 16 residues. The donors were members of the validation cohort comprising over a hundred subjects, separate from the approximately 700-subject first cohort.

The sequenced sample consisted of PBMCs. The gene calls are TRBV5-4 and TRBJ2-3; tentatively, D is TRBD2 (5 bases). This TCR derives from a man younger than 30 in good health and CMV-seropositive. The CDR3 DNA reads as TGTGCCAGCAGCTTGCAGAAGCGGACGGGCACAGATACGCAGTATTTT. Amino acid sequence: CASSLQKRTGTDTQYF. The full variable domain, its missing parts supplied by reference TRBV5-4 and TRBJ2-3, is ETGVTQSPTHLIKTRGQQVTLRCSSQSGHNTVSWYQQALGQGPQFIFQYYREEENGRGNFPPRFSGLQFPNYSSELNVNALELDDSALYLCASSLQKRTGTDTQYFGPGTRLTVL.